These 11 T cell receptor beta chains originate from one sample sequenced in a study of cytomegalovirus exposure and HLA in healthy donors. Use of 60 Vbeta and 13 Jbeta primers characterized the PCR. Profiling relied on immunoSEQ multiplex PCR, and the TCRdb table lists in-frame clones only, not all of them. The listing records 30,000 to 35,000 clones. The sample was PBMCs. The receptors shown here come from a woman aged 40 to 49 in good health and CMV-seropositive.

The J gene is TRBJ2-5, the V gene TRBV15, with a possible D match to TRBD2 (7 bases). The CDR3 length is 15 residues. V was shortened by 3 bases and J by 6 bases, with 17 bases between the two germline ends. Germline values: CDR1 LNHNV, CDR2 YYDKDF (reference sequence). The CDR3 sequence: CATSRLAEGGQTQYF. CDR3 sequence (DNA): TGTGCCACCAGCAGGCTAGCGGAAGGGGGGCAGACCCAGTACTTC.

The rearrangement links TRBV6-1 to TRBJ2-5; 10 bases line up with TRBD1. The J call could be wrong; TRBJ2-7 is a better fit for the DNA end. The CDR3 has 14 amino acids. Germline V gene data show CDR1 as MNHNS and CDR2 as SASEGT. CDR3 DNA: TGTGCCAGCACCCCGGGACAGGGGAACTACGAGCAGTACTTC. Translated, it gives CASTPGQGNYEQYF.

The CDR3 sequence is CASSDRNGGDSYTF. The CDR3 DNA reads TGTGCCAGCAGTGACCGCAACGGAGGGGATAGCTACACCTTC. J is TRBJ1-2 and V is TRBV25-1; a weak D match, TRBD1 (5 bases). Germline V gives CDR1 MGHDK, CDR2 SYGVNS. Between the trimmed V and J ends, which lost 3 bases and 9 bases, there was a span of 17 bases. This CDR3 has 14 amino acids.

The chain uses TRBV9 and TRBJ1-6; D is ambiguous. The length of the CDR3 is 14 residues. Germline lookup yields CDR1 SGDLS and CDR2 YYNGEE. V was pared by 3 bases and J by 8 bases, with 12 bases between. CDR3 nucleotides: TGTGCCAGCAGCGATGAGCCCCATGATTCACCCCTCCACTTT. Translation gives CASSDEPHDSPLHF.

This chain connects TRBV6-5 to TRBJ2-1; 7 nucleotides line up with TRBD2. The length of the CDR3 is 15 residues. The germline V gene has CDR1 MNHEY and CDR2 SVGAGI. V shed 5 bases and J 4 bases; nucleotides not matched to a gene: 8. The CDR3 DNA sequence: TGTGCCAGCAGTACGAGGCGGGGGATATACAATGAGCAGTTCTTC. Protein: CASSTRRGIYNEQFF.

The chain recombines TRBV5-5 with TRBJ2-1; 8 nucleotides align to TRBD1. Germline CDR1 and CDR2: SGHKS and YYEKEE (reference sequence). The CDR3 runs to 15 residues. After removal of 1 base from V and 6 bases from J, the junction contained 6 bases not matched to a gene. The CDR3 DNA reads as TGTGCCAGCAGCTTGCGCCCCGGGACAGGCAATGAGCAGTTCTTC. This sequence encodes CASSLRPGTGNEQFF.

The J gene is TRBJ2-7, the V gene TRBV28; 7 bases line up with TRBD2. The germline CDR1 and CDR2 sequences are MDHEN and SYDVKM. The CDR3 covers 16 residues. V lost 2 bases, J lost 5 bases, and 12 bases stayed unmatched. As DNA, the CDR3 is TGTGCCAGCAGTTTAGCGCCTCGGACTAGGTATAACGAGCAGTACTTC. Residues: CASSLAPRTRYNEQYF.

The chain uses TRBV7-8 and TRBJ1-1; D is unresolved. This CDR3 spans 18 amino acids. CDR1 SGHVS and CDR2 FQNEAQ come from the germline V gene. The V end was cut by 5 bases, the J end by 3 bases, with 25 bases between. The chain's CDR3 is CASSPSRIRVRWDTEAFF. The CDR3 nucleotides are TGTGCCAGCAGCCCCAGTAGGATCCGCGTCAGGTGGGACACTGAAGCTTTCTTT. Variable domain in full (rest from reference TRBV7-8 and TRBJ1-1): GAGVSQSPRYKVAKRGQDVALRCDPISGHVSLFWYQQALGQGPEFLTYFQNEAQLDKSGLPSDRFFAERPEGSVSTLKIQRTQQEDSAVYLCASSPSRIRVRWDTEAFFGQGTRLTVV.

This chain joins TRBV20-1 and TRBJ2-3, with a tentative D call TRBD2 (5 bases). The V end was cut by 3 bases, the J end by 6 bases, with 7 bases between. This CDR3 contains 11 residues. Germline CDR1 reads DFQATT; CDR2 reads SNEGSKA (reference sequence). The CDR3 protein is CSARGGDTQYF. The CDR3, as DNA: TGCAGTGCTAGGGGCGGGGATACGCAGTATTTT.

The chain uses TRBV30 and TRBJ1-5; D is unresolved. CDR1 and CDR2 from the germline V gene are GTSNPN and SVGIG (reference sequence). V was shortened by 2 bases and J by 4 bases, with 6 bases between the two germline ends. The CDR3 covers 12 residues. The CDR3: CAWSRDNQPQHF. The CDR3 DNA reads TGTGCCTGGAGTCGGGATAATCAGCCCCAGCATTTT.

The V gene is TRBV10-1, the J gene TRBJ2-4, with 7 nucleotides matching TRBD2. The CDR3 is 15 amino acids. Germline V gene lookup returns CDR1 WNHNN and CDR2 SYGVQD (reference sequence). Trimming took 2 bases from V and 1 from J; bases not matched to a gene: 2. CDR3 residues: CASSEGGVAKNIQYF. CDR3 in DNA: TGCGCCAGCAGTGAGGGGGGGGTCGCCAAAAACATTCAGTACTTC.